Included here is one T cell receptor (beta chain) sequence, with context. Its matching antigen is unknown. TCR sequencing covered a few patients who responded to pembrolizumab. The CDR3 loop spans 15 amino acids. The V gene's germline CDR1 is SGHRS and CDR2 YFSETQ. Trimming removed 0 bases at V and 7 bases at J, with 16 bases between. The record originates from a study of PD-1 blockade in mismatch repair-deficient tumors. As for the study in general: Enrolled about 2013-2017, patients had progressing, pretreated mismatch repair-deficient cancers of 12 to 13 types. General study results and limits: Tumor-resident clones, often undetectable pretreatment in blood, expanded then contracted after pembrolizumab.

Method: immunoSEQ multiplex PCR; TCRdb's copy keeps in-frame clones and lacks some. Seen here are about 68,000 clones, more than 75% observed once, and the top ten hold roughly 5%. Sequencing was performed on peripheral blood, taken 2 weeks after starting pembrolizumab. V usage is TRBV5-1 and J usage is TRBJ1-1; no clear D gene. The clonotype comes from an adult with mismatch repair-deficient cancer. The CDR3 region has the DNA TGCGCCAGCAGCTTGGCCATGGAGGGTCGAGGTGAAGCTTTCTTT. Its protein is CASSLAMEGRGEAFF.